This T cell receptor (beta chain) was profiled in a study of regulatory T cells in long-lasting Graves disease. At the level of the study: Graves' disease counted as persistent after over 5 years of antithyroid drugs with positive TSH receptor antibodies.

Time point noted: persistent/refractory GD, antithyroid drugs over 5 years with positive TRAb. There was RNA extracted from PBMCs, and the TCR library was made from it. Into tubes containing EDTA, roughly 8.3 milliliters of peripheral blood were drawn. Notes on the study in general: Study of thyroid tissue was not done, with only peripheral blood studied. Favored gene segments in persistent disease were TRBV28, TRBJ1-2 and TRBJ2-5.

With iRepertoire HTBI primers and Arm-PCR of CDR3 regions, TCR beta libraries were built. TCRdb called the multiplex PCR reads again in MiXCR, with one record for every CDR3 protein. The sample records almost 350,000 distinct CDR3 sequences, roughly a fifth being singletons. The CDR3 contains 14 residues. V lost 0 bases, J lost 7 bases, and 7 bases lay in between. This clonotype was counted ten times or more. The antigen is not known. This specimen consisted of peripheral blood mononuclear cells (PBMCs), obtained when the disease was refractory, from a patient treated with antithyroid drugs. The chain carries TRBV12-3 or TRBV12-4 and TRBJ1-6; D gene ambiguous. This sequence originates from a female donor with Graves disease. The CDR3 sequence is CASSLALGNSPLHF. The CDR3 coding sequence is TGTGCCAGCAGTTTAGCGCTGGGGAATTCACCCCTCCACTTT.